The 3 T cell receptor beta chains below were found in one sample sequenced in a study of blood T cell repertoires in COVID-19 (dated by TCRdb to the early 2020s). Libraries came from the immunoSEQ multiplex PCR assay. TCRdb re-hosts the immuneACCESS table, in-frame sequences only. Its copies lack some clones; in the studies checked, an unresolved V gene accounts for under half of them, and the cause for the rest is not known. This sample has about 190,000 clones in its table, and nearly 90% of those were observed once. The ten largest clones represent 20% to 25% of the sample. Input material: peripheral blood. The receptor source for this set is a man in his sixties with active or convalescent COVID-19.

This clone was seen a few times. The CDR3 sequence is CATSDRGTTNYNEQFF. CDR3 DNA sequence: TGTGCCACCAGTGATAGGGGGACAACGAACTACAATGAGCAGTTCTTC. V usage is TRBV24-1 and J usage is TRBJ2-1, with a weak D call TRBD1 (6 bases). The CDR3 totals 16 residues. V was clipped by 3 bases and J by 3 bases, with 14 bases between them. Germline V gene lookup returns CDR1 KGHDR and CDR2 SFDVKD.

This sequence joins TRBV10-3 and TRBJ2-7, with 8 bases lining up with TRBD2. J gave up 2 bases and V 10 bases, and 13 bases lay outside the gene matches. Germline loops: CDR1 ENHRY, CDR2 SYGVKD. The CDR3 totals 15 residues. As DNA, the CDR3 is TGTGCCAGCGCGGAGGCGGGGGGCTCCGCCTACGAGCAGTACTTC. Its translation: CASAEAGGSAYEQYF.

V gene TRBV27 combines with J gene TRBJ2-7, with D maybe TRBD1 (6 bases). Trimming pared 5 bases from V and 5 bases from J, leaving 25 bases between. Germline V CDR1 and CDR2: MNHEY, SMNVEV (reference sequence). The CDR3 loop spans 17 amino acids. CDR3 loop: CASSASRQARDPNEQYF. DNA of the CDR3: TGTGCCAGCAGTGCCTCCCGACAGGCCAGGGACCCCAACGAGCAGTACTTC.